This T cell receptor (beta chain) was captured in a study of regulatory T cells in long-lasting Graves disease. CDR3 size: 14 residues. The germline gives CDR1 LNHNV, CDR2 YYDKDF (reference sequence). With 4 bases clipped from V and 3 bases from J, the junction kept 3 bases outside the gene matches. According to the study, TCR beta libraries were built with iRepertoire HTBI primers and CDR3-region Arm-PCR. How the authors handled the data: The samples included approximately 60 TRBV and 14 to 15 TRBJ segments. TCRdb ran MiXCR on the multiplex PCR reads and lists one entry per CDR3 protein. In this record, the V and J calls reflect TCRdb's handling and not the investigators' own analysis. The sample contains approximately 400,000 distinct CDR3 sequences, approximately 15% of which appear only once. Noted time point: newly diagnosed GD, antithyroid drugs for less than 3 months. Following extraction of RNA from PBMCs, that RNA was used to make the TCR library.

The data were also submitted as part of a second study, on T cells in Graves' hyperthyroidism and ophthalmopathy.

The TCR was taken from a woman in her 30s with Graves disease. Source: peripheral blood mononuclear cells (PBMCs), taken at new diagnosis, from a patient treated with antithyroid drugs. The chain carries TRBV15 and TRBJ2-7; TRBD1 aligns across 10 bases. This CDR3 is CATSKTGGNYEQYF. CDR3 coding DNA: TGTGCCACCAGCAAGACAGGGGGCAACTACGAGCAGTACTTC. Full variable domain (remainder filled in from reference TRBV15 and TRBJ2-7): DAMVIQNPRYQVTQFGKPVTLSCSQTLNHNVMYWYQQKSSQAPKLLFHYYDKDFNNEADTPDNFQSRRPNTSFCFLDIRSPGLGDTAMYLCATSKTGGNYEQYFGPGTRLTVT.